The 27 T cell receptor beta chains below were found in one sample sequenced in a study of blood T cell repertoires in COVID-19. Assay used: immunoSEQ multiplex PCR; TCRdb lists only in-frame clones, some missing. The sample records over 150,000 clones, 85% to 90% being singletons. Material for sequencing was peripheral blood. The receptor source for this set is a man aged 60-69 years with COVID-19, enrolled during active disease.

The rearrangement joins TRBV12-3 or TRBV12-4 to TRBJ2-1; possibly TRBD1 for D (6 bases). This CDR3 has 11 amino acids. V was shortened by 6 bases and J by 6 bases, with 6 bases between the two germline ends. CDR3: CASRGANEQFF. The CDR3 DNA sequence: TGTGCCAGCAGGGGGGCCAATGAGCAGTTCTTC.

The chain's CDR3 is CASGGSNQPQHF. The CDR3 DNA is TGTGCCAGCGGAGGATCCAATCAGCCCCAGCATTTT. The chain links TRBV6-5 to TRBJ1-5; D is unresolved. Looked up from germline, CDR1 is MNHEY and CDR2 is SVGAGI. Trimming removed 8 bases at V and 3 bases at J, with 8 bases between. This CDR3 is built from 12 residues.

The V gene is TRBV19, the J gene TRBJ2-7; 9 nucleotides line up with TRBD1. Trimming at V came to 6 bases and at J to 0 bases, leaving 12 bases not matched to a gene. In germline, CDR1 is LNHDA, CDR2 SQIVND (reference sequence). The CDR3 sequence is 17 residues long. CDR3 in amino acids: CASSKRSGTGSSYEQYF. CDR3 in DNA: TGTGCCAGTAGCAAGAGAAGCGGGACAGGGAGCTCCTACGAGCAGTACTTC.

In DNA form, the CDR3 reads TGCAGCGTAAGACAGGGGATACGAGAGACCCAGTACTTC. Translating gives CSVRQGIRETQYF. V and J are TRBV29-1 and TRBJ2-5; 8 nucleotides align to TRBD1. This CDR3 is 13 amino acids long. Germline lookup yields CDR1 SQVTM and CDR2 ANQGSEA. The ends lost 6 bases at V and 4 bases at J; junction bases unmatched: 7.

This clone was seen at least ten times. The V call is TRBV29-1, the J call TRBJ1-4; tentatively, D is TRBD1 (5 bases). CDR1 and CDR2 (germline): SQVTM, ANQGSEA. The CDR3 loop spans 12 amino acids. Between the trimmed V and J ends, which lost 3 bases and 7 bases, there was a span of 9 bases. The CDR3 spells CSVEGRGEKLFF. CDR3 coding DNA: TGCAGCGTTGAGGGGAGGGGTGAAAAACTGTTTTTT.

CDR3 region: CASSYGRGGDEKLFF. CDR3 nucleotide sequence: TGTGCCAGCAGTTACGGAAGGGGGGGGGATGAAAAACTGTTTTTT. This chain uses TRBV6-5 with TRBJ1-4; possibly TRBD1 for D (6 bases). Germline V CDR1 and CDR2: MNHEY, SVGAGI. V lost 2 bases, J lost 6 bases, and 13 bases lay in between. The CDR3 is made up of 15 amino acids.

The rearrangement joins TRBV5-5 to TRBJ2-1; TRBD2 agrees at 9 bases. V was pared by 4 bases and J by 5 bases, with 7 bases of the junction left unmatched. This CDR3 is built from 15 residues. The germline V gene has CDR1 SGHKS and CDR2 YYEKEE (reference sequence). The CDR3 loop reads CASSKSGRTNNEQFF. The DNA for the CDR3 is TGTGCCAGCAGCAAAAGCGGGAGGACCAACAATGAGCAGTTCTTC.

This clone was detected a few times. This chain connects TRBV5-1 to TRBJ1-4, with 9 positions matching TRBD1. After removal of 4 bases from V and 13 bases from J, the junction contained 8 bases not matched to a gene. Germline CDR1 reads SGHRS; CDR2 reads YFSETQ. CDR3 size: 13 residues. In DNA form, the CDR3 reads TGCGCCAGCAGCAAGGGACAGGGCGGCTTACTGTTTTTT. This gives the protein CASSKGQGGLLFF.

Concerning this clone itself: Distinct nucleotide sequences in the sample also encode this CDR3. The chain is built from TRBV29-1 and TRBJ1-2, with no clear D. Germline assignment: CDR1 SQVTM and CDR2 ANQGSEA. The CDR3 sequence is 11 residues long. The germline V and J ends were trimmed by 5 bases and 2 bases, with 6 bases remaining between them. This CDR3 is CSVQLNYGYTF. CDR3 in DNA: TGCAGCGTTCAATTGAACTATGGCTACACCTTC.

V and J are TRBV27 and TRBJ2-7; 8 bases agree with TRBD1. After removal of 4 bases from V and 6 bases from J, the junction contained 5 bases not matched to a gene. Germline CDR1 is MNHEY and CDR2 is SMNVEV (reference sequence). The CDR3 sequence is 13 residues long. The CDR3 nucleotides read TGTGCCAGCAGTTACGGGACAGGCGTCGAGCAGTACTTC. Translation: CASSYGTGVEQYF.

The CDR3 here is CASSYPNQAEAFF. The CDR3 DNA reads TGTGCCAGCAGTTACCCAAATCAGGCTGAAGCTTTCTTT. The chain recombines TRBV6-2 or TRBV6-3 with TRBJ1-1; D is undetermined. Germline CDR1 is MNHEY and CDR2 is SVGEGT. The CDR3 length is 13 residues. V was shortened by 2 bases and J by 6 bases, with 10 bases between the two germline ends.

In its sample, this clone was seen a few times. V usage is TRBV25-1 and J usage is TRBJ1-2, with 8 bases lining up with TRBD1. Germline V gives CDR1 MGHDK, CDR2 SYGVNS. The CDR3 spans 15 residues. Unmatched junction bases numbered 3, after V lost 1 base and J lost 2 bases. The CDR3 protein is CASSESRTGNYGYTF. In DNA form, the CDR3 reads TGTGCCAGCAGTGAATCTCGGACAGGGAACTATGGCTACACCTTC.

The V call is TRBV18, the J call TRBJ2-2; TRBD1 matches 10 bases. The V gene end was trimmed by 3 bases and the J gene end by 4 bases; junction bases not matched to a gene: 5. The V gene's germline CDR1 is KGHSH and CDR2 LQKENI. The CDR3 length is 16 residues. The CDR3 here is CASSPSGQGPTGELFF. CDR3 coding DNA: TGTGCCAGCTCACCCTCGGGACAGGGGCCCACCGGGGAGCTGTTTTTT.

This chain uses TRBV7-2 with TRBJ1-1; 9 bases agree with TRBD1. The CDR3 length is 15 residues. The V segment lost 5 bases and the J segment 5 bases; nucleotides outside the gene matches: 9. Germline V lookup: CDR1 SGHTA, CDR2 FQGNSA. CDR3 in amino acids: CASSQNRGRETEAFF. As DNA, the CDR3 is TGTGCCAGCAGCCAGAACAGGGGGCGGGAAACTGAAGCTTTCTTT.

This clone occurred a few times. The gene calls are TRBV7-2 and TRBJ1-6; D may be TRBD1 (6 bases). CDR1 and CDR2 from the germline V gene are SGHTA and FQGNSA. The CDR3 is 15 residues long. Between the trimmed V and J ends, which lost 5 bases and 5 bases, there was a span of 13 bases. CDR3 DNA sequence: TGTGCCAGCAGCCCGGGACAAGAAAATAATTCACCCCTCCACTTT. Encoded protein: CASSPGQENNSPLHF.

This chain uses TRBV7-8 with TRBJ1-1, with D perhaps matching TRBD1 (5 bases). Trimming shortened V by 2 bases and J by 4 bases, and 14 bases separated the two germline ends. The CDR3 contains 15 residues. The germline gives CDR1 SGHVS, CDR2 FQNEAQ. CDR3 amino acids: CASSLPSRGTTEAFF. The CDR3 nucleotides read TGTGCCAGCAGCTTACCGTCTAGGGGTACCACTGAAGCTTTCTTT.

The chain uses TRBV18 and TRBJ1-1; no clear D gene. V gave up 6 bases and J gave up 5 bases, with 16 bases separating them. The V gene's germline CDR1 is KGHSH and CDR2 LQKENI. The CDR3 has 14 residues. The DNA of the CDR3 is TGTGCCAGCTCCCGCTCTCTCGCGGAGACTGAAGCTTTCTTT. It specifies CASSRSLAETEAFF.

The chain links TRBV7-2 to TRBJ1-1; weak D call: TRBD1 (5 bases). This CDR3 is built from 14 residues. The V gene lost 3 bases and the J gene lost 5 bases, with 13 bases spanning the gap. Germline V lookup: CDR1 SGHTA, CDR2 FQGNSA. The CDR3 spells CASSFGSYRTEAFF. Written as DNA, the CDR3 is TGTGCCAGCAGCTTTGGGTCTTACAGGACTGAAGCTTTCTTT.

The J gene is TRBJ2-5, the V gene TRBV9; a weak D match, TRBD1 (6 bases). Germline V gene data show CDR1 as SGDLS and CDR2 as YYNGEE. The CDR3 consists of 15 residues. The V gene lost 0 bases and the J gene lost 5 bases, with 14 bases spanning the gap. The CDR3 DNA is TGTGCCAGCAGCGTAGCTCAGGGGCCTTACGAGACCCAGTACTTC. It yields the protein CASSVAQGPYETQYF.

V usage is TRBV6-5 and J usage is TRBJ1-3, with D possibly matching TRBD1 (6 bases). In germline, CDR1 is MNHEY, CDR2 SVGAGI. The length of the CDR3 is 16 residues. Trimming shortened V by 6 bases and J by 0 bases, and 15 bases separated the two germline ends. The CDR3 loop is CASSYGTFFSGNTIYF. DNA for the CDR3: TGTGCCAGCAGCTACGGGACATTCTTCTCTGGAAACACCATATATTTT.

J is TRBJ2-3 and V is TRBV3-1 (or the pseudogene TRBV3-2); perhaps TRBD2 as D (6 bases). In germline, CDR1 is LGHDT, CDR2 YNNKEL (reference sequence). The germline V and J ends were trimmed by 1 base and 4 bases, with 12 bases remaining between them. The CDR3 consists of 15 residues. Written as DNA, the CDR3 is TGTGCCAGCAGCCAAGGACTAGTCTTTGCAGATACGCAGTATTTT. As protein: CASSQGLVFADTQYF.

The chain couples TRBV11-2 to TRBJ1-1, with TRBD1 matching 7 bases. CDR1 and CDR2 (germline): SGHAT, FQNNGV. This CDR3 has 14 residues. The V gene end was trimmed by 2 bases and the J gene end by 5 bases; junction bases not matched to a gene: 5. CDR3: CASSLTIRGTEAFF. In DNA form, the CDR3 reads TGTGCCAGCAGCTTAACCATCAGGGGGACTGAAGCTTTCTTT. The full variable domain, with the rest looked up from reference TRBV11-2 and TRBJ1-1, is EAGVAQSPRYKIIEKRQSVAFWCNPISGHATLYWYQQILGQGPKLLIQFQNNGVVDDSQLPKDRFSAERLKGVDSTLKIQPAKLEDSAVYLCASSLTIRGTEAFFGQGTRLTVV.

The chain combines TRBV7-8 with TRBJ1-3, with a weak D call TRBD1 (6 bases). From germline, CDR1 is SGHVS and CDR2 FQNEAQ. V lost 5 bases to trimming and J lost 4 bases, with 18 bases between them. The CDR3 runs to 16 residues. The CDR3 region is CASSPYRVDRGNTIYF. As DNA, the CDR3 is TGTGCCAGCAGCCCCTACAGGGTTGATCGCGGAAACACCATATATTTT. The variable domain in full, with the rest retrieved from reference TRBV7-8 and TRBJ1-3, is GAGVSQSPRYKVAKRGQDVALRCDPISGHVSLFWYQQALGQGPEFLTYFQNEAQLDKSGLPSDRFFAERPEGSVSTLKIQRTQQEDSAVYLCASSPYRVDRGNTIYFGEGSWLTVV.

The V and J genes are TRBV6-4 and TRBJ2-3; 13 bases are a match to TRBD2. Germline V gene lookup returns CDR1 MRHNA and CDR2 SNTAGT. The CDR3 totals 17 residues. V lost 5 bases to trimming and J lost 3 bases; unmatched junction nucleotides: 8. The CDR3 nucleotides are TGTGCCAGCAGTCCGGGACTAGCGGGGCCGGGAACAGATACGCAGTATTTT. This encodes CASSPGLAGPGTDTQYF.

The chain carries TRBV24-1 and TRBJ1-2; 12 nucleotides line up with TRBD1. This CDR3 is 15 amino acids long. J was trimmed by 8 bases and V by 4 bases; bases with no gene match: 7. Germline assignment: CDR1 KGHDR and CDR2 SFDVKD. The CDR3 is CATSDTGTGGFGYTF. The CDR3 DNA sequence: TGTGCCACCAGTGACACCGGGACAGGGGGCTTCGGCTACACCTTC.

The rearrangement joins TRBV2 to TRBJ2-7, with D possibly being TRBD1 (5 bases). V was trimmed by 7 bases and J by 2 bases, leaving 15 bases between them. This CDR3 comprises 14 residues. The V gene's germline CDR1 is SNHLY and CDR2 FYNNEI. CDR3 sequence (DNA): TGTGCCAGCATCCCCCAGGGAACAGCCTACGAGCAGTACTTC. Protein product: CASIPQGTAYEQYF.

The V call is TRBV27, the J call TRBJ1-1; D ambiguous. Trimming removed 9 bases from V and 4 bases from J, with 3 bases in between. This CDR3 is built from 9 residues. Germline lookup yields CDR1 MNHEY and CDR2 SMNVEV (reference sequence). The CDR3 reads CARSTEAFF. CDR3 DNA: TGTGCCAGGAGCACTGAAGCTTTCTTT.